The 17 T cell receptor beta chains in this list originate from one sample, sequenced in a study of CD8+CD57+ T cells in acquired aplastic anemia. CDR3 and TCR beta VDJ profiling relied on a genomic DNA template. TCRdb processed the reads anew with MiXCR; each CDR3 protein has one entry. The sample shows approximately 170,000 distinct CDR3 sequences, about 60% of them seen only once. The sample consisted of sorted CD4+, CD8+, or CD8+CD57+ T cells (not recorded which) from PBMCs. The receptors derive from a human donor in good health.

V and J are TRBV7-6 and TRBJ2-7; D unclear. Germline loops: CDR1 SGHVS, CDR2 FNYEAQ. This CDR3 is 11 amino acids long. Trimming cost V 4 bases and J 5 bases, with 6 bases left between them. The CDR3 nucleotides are TGTGCCAGCAGCTGGACCGACGAGCAGTACTTC. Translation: CASSWTDEQYF.

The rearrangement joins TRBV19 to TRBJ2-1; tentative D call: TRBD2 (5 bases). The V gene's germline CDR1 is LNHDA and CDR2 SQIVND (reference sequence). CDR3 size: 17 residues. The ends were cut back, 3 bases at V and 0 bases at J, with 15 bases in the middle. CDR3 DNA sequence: TGTGCCAGTAGTATTAGTTGGGAGATGGGCTCCTACAATGAGCAGTTCTTC. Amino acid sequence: CASSISWEMGSYNEQFF.

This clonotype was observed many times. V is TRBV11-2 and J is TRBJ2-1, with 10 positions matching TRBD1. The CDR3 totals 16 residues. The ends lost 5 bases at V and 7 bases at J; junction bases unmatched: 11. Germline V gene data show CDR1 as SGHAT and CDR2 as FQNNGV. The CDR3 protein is CASSKGTGASRNEQFF. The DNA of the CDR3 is TGTGCCAGCAGCAAAGGGACAGGGGCTTCGAGGAATGAGCAGTTCTTC.

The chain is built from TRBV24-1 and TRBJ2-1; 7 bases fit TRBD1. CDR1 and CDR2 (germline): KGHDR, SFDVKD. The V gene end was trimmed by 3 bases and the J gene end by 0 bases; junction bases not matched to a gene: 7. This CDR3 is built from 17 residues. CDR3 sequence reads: CATSDRGQTSSYNEQFF. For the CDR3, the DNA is TGTGCCACCAGTGATAGGGGACAGACGAGCTCCTACAATGAGCAGTTCTTC.

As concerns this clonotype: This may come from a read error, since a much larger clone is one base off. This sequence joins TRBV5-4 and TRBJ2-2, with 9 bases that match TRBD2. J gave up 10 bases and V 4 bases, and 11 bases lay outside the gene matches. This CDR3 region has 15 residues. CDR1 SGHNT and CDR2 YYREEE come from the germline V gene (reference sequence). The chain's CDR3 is CASSPRTSAAEELFF. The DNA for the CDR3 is TGTGCCAGCAGCCCCCGGACTAGCGCCGCCGAGGAGCTGTTTTTT.

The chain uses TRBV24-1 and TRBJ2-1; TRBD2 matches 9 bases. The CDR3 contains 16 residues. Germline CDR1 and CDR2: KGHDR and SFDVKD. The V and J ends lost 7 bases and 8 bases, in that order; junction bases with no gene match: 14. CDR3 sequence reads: CATSPGGGGGYDEQFF. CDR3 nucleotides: TGTGCCACCAGCCCAGGAGGCGGGGGGGGGTACGATGAGCAGTTCTTC.

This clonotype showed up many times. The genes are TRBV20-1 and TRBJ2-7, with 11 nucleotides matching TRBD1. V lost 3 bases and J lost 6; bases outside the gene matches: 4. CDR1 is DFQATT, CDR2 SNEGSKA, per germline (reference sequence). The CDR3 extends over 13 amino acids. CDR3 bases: TGCAGTGCTAGTAGGACAGGGGGCGGCGAGCAGTACTTC. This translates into CSASRTGGGEQYF.

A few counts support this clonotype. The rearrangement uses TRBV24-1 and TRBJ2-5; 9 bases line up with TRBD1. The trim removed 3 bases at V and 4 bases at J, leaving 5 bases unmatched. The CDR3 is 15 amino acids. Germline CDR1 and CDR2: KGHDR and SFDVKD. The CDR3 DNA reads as TGTGCCACCAGTGATGGGACAGGGACTTTAGAGACCCAGTACTTC. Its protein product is CATSDGTGTLETQYF.

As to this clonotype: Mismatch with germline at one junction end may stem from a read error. Here the CDR3 DNA reads TGTGCCAGCAGCCCCCACTCAAGGCAGGGAGGTCAAGAGACCCAGTACTTC. This translates into CASSPHSRQGGQETQYF. This rearrangement joins TRBV5-1 to TRBJ2-5; tentatively, D is TRBD2 (6 bases). Per germline, CDR1 SGHRS and CDR2 YFSETQ. The CDR3 has 17 amino acids.

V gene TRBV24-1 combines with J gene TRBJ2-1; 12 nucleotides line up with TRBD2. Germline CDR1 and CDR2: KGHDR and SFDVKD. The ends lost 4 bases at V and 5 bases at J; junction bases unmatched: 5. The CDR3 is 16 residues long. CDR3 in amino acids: CATSESSGGAHNEQFF. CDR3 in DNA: TGTGCCACCAGTGAGTCTAGCGGGGGGGCCCACAATGAGCAGTTCTTC.

CDR3 sequence: CSARGAGLVQLFF. Here the CDR3 DNA reads TGCAGTGCTAGAGGGGCGGGGCTGGTCCAGCTGTTTTTT. V usage is TRBV20-1 and J usage is TRBJ1-4; maybe TRBD1 (5 bases). Germline loops: CDR1 DFQATT, CDR2 SNEGSKA (reference sequence). Trimming took off 1 base at V and 14 bases at J, with 17 bases between the two ends. The CDR3 sequence is 13 residues long.

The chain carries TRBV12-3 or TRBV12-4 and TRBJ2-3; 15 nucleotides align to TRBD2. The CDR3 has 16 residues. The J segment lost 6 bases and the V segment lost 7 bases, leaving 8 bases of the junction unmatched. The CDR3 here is CASTQGTSGGLDTQYF. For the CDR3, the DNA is TGTGCCAGCACCCAGGGGACTAGCGGGGGGTTGGATACGCAGTATTTT.

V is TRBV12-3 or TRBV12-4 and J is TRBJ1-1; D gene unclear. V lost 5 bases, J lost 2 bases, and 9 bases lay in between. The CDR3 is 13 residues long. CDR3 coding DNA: TGTGCCAGCAGTACACGACACAACACTGAAGCTTTCTTT. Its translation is CASSTRHNTEAFF.

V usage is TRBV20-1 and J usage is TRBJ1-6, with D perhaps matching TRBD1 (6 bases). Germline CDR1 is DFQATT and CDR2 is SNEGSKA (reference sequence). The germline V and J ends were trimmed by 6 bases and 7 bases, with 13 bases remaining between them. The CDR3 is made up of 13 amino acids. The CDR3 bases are TGCAGTGCCACGACAGGACAGAATTCACCCCTCCACTTT. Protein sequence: CSATTGQNSPLHF.

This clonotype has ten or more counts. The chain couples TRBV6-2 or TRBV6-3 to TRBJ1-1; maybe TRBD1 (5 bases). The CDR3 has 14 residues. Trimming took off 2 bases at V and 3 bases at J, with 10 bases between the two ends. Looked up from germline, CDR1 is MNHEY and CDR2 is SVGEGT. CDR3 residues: CASSYRDGYTEAFF. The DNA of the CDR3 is TGTGCCAGCAGTTACAGGGACGGTTACACTGAAGCTTTCTTT.

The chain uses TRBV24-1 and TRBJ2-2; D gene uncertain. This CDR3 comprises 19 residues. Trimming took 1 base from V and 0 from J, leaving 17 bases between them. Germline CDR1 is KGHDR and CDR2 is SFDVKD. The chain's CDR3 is CATSDFPTWADANTGELFF. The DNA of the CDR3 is TGTGCCACCAGTGATTTCCCGACCTGGGCGGACGCGAACACCGGGGAGCTGTTTTTT.

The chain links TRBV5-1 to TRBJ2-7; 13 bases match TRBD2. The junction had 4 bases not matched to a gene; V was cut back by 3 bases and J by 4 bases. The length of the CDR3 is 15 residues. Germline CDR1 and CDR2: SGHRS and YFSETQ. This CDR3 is CASSYTSGGAYEQYF. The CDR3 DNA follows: TGCGCCAGCAGCTATACTAGCGGGGGGGCTTACGAGCAGTACTTC.